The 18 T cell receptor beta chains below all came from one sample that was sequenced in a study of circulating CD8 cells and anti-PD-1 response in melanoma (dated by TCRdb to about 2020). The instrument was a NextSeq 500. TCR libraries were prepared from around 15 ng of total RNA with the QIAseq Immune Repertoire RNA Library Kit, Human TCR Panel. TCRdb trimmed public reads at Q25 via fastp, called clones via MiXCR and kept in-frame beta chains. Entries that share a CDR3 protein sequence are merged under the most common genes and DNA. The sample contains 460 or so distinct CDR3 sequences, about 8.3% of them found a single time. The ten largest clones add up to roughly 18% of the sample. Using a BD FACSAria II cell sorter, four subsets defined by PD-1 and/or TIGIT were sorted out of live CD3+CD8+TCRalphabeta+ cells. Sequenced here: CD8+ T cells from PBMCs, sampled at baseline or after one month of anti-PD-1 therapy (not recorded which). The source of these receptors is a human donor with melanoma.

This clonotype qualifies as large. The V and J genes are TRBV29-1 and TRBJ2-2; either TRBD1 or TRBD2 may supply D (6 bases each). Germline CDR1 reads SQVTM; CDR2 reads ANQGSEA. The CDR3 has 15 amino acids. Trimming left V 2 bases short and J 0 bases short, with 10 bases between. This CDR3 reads CSVEQGTSNTGELFF. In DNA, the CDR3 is TGCAGCGTTGAACAGGGGACTTCGAACACCGGGGAGCTGTTTTTT.

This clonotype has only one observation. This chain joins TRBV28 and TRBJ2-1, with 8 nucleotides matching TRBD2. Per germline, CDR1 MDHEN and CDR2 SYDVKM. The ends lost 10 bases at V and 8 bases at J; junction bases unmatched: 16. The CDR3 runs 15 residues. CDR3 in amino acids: CATSRDSGSSHEQFF. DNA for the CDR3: TGTGCCACCAGCAGAGACAGCGGGAGTTCGCATGAGCAGTTCTTC. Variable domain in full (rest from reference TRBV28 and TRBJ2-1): DVKVTQSSRYLVKRTGEKVFLECVQDMDHENMFWYRQDPGLGLRLIYFSYDVKMKEKGDIPEGYSVSREKKERFSLILESASTNQTSMYLCATSRDSGSSHEQFFGPGTRLTVL.

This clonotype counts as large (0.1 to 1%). CDR3 region: CATGGGSSGELFF. CDR3 DNA: TGTGCCACCGGTGGAGGATCCTCCGGGGAGCTGTTTTTT. The chain has TRBV24-1 and TRBJ2-2, with D maybe TRBD2 (5 bases). CDR3 length: 13 residues. Looked up from germline, CDR1 is KGHDR and CDR2 is SFDVKD. V dropped 9 bases and J dropped 6 bases, with 13 bases sitting between them.

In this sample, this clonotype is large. Written as DNA, the CDR3 is TGTGCCAGCAGTTTTGGACAGGCCTCCTCCTACGAGCAGTACTTC. Protein product: CASSFGQASSYEQYF. The chain links TRBV6-2 or TRBV6-3 to TRBJ2-7; 7 bases are shared with TRBD1. Trimming removed 4 bases from V and 0 bases from J; junction bases left unmatched: 6. Germline values: CDR1 MNHEY, CDR2 SVGEGT. This CDR3 region has 15 residues.

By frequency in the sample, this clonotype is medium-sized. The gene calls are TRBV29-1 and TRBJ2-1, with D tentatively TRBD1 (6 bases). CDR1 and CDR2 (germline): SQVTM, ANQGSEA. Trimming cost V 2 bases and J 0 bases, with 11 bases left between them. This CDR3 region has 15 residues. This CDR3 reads CSVESDRHSYNEQFF. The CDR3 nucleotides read TGCAGCGTTGAATCGGACAGACACTCCTACAATGAGCAGTTCTTC.

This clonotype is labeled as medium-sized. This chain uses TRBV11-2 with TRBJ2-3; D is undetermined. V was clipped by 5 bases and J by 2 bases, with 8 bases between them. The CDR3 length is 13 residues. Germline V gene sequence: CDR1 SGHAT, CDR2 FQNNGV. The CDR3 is CASSISNTDTQYF. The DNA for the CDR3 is TGTGCCAGCAGCATATCGAACACAGATACGCAGTATTTT. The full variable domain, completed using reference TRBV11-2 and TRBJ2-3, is EAGVAQSPRYKIIEKRQSVAFWCNPISGHATLYWYQQILGQGPKLLIQFQNNGVVDDSQLPKDRFSAERLKGVDSTLKIQPAKLEDSAVYLCASSISNTDTQYFGPGTRLTVL.

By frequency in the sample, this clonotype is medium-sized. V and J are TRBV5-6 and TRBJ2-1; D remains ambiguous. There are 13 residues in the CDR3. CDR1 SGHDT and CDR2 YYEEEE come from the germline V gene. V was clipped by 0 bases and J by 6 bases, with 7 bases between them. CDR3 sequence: CASSLERINEQFF. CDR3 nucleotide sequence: TGTGCCAGCAGCTTGGAACGGATCAATGAGCAGTTCTTC.

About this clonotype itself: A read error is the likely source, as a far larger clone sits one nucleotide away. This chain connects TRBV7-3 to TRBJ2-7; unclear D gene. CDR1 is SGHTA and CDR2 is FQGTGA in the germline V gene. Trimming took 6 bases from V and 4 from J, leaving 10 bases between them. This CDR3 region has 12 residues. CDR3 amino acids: CASRLDAYEQYF. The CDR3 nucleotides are TGTGCCAGCAGATTGGACGCTTACGAGCAGTACTTC.

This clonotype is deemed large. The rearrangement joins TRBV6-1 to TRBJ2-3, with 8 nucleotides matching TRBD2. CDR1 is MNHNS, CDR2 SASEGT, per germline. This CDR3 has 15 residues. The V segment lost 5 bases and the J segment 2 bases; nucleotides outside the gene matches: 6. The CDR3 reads CASSILAGSTDTQYF. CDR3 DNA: TGTGCCAGCAGTATCCTAGCGGGTTCCACAGATACGCAGTATTTT.

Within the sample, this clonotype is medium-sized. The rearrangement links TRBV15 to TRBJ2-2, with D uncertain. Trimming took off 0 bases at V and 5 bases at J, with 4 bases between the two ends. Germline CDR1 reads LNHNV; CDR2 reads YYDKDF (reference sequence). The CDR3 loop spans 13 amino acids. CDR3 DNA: TGTGCCACCAGCAGAGACGAAACCGGGGAGCTGTTTTTT. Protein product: CATSRDETGELFF.

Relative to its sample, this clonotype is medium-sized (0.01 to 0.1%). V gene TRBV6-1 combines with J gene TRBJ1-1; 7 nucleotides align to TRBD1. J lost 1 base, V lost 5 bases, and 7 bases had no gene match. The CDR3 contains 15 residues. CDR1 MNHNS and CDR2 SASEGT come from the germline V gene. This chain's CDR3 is CASSLWDSTNTEAFF. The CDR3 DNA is TGTGCCAGCAGTCTATGGGACAGCACGAACACTGAAGCTTTCTTT.

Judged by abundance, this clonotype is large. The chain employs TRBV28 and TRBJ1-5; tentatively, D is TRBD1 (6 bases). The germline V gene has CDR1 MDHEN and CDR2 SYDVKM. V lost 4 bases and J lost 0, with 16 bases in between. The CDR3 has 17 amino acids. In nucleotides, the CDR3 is TGTGCCAGCAGTTCTTACGGACAGTACTATAGCAATCAGCCCCAGCATTTT. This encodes CASSSYGQYYSNQPQHF.

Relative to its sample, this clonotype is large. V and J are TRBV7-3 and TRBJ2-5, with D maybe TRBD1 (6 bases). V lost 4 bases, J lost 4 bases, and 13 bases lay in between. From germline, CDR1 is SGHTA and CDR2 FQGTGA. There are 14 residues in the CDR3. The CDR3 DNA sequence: TGTGCCAGCAGCTCAACAGGGATCGGAGAGACCCAGTACTTC. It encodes CASSSTGIGETQYF.

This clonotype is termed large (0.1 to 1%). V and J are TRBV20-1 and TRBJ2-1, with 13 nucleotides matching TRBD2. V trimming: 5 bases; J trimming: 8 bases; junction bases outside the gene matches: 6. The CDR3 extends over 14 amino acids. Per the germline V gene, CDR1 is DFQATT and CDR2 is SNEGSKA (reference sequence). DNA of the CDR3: TGCAGTGCTGGACTAGCGGGAGAATCCGATGAGCAGTTCTTC. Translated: CSAGLAGESDEQFF.

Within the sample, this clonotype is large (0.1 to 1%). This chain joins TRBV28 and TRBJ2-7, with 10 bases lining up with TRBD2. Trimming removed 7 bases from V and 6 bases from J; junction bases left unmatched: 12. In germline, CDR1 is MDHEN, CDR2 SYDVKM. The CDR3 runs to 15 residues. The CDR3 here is CASIPGTSESSEQYF. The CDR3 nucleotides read TGTGCCAGCATCCCCGGGACTAGCGAGTCGAGCGAGCAGTACTTC.

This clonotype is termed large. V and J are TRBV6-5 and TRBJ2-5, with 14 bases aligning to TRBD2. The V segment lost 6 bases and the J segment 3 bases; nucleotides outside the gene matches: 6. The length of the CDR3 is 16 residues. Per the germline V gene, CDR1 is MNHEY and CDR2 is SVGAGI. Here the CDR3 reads CASSTSTSGGEETQYF. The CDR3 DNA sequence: TGTGCCAGCAGCACCTCGACTAGCGGGGGGGAAGAGACCCAGTACTTC.

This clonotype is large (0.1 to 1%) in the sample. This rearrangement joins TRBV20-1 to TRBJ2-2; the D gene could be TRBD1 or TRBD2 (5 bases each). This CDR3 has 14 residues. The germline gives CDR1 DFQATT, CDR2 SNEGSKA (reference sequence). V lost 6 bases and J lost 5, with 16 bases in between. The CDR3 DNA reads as TGCAGTGCCCGGGCCGGGGCAGAAACCGGGGAGCTGTTTTTT. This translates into CSARAGAETGELFF.

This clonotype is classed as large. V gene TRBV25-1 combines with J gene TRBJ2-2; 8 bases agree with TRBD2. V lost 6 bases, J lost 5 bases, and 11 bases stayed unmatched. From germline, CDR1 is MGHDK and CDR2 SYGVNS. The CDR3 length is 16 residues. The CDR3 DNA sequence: TGTGCCAGCAGCTTTTTCGCGGGAGGACAGACCGGGGAGCTGTTTTTT. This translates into CASSFFAGGQTGELFF. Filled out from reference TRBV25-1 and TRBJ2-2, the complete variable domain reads EADIYQTPRYLVIGTGKKITLECSQTMGHDKMYWYQQDPGMELHLIHYSYGVNSTEKGDLSSESTVSRIRTEHFPLTLESARPSHTSQYLCASSFFAGGQTGELFFGEGSRLTVL.